The rows below give T cell receptor beta chains drawn from one sample of a study of metastatic and nonmetastatic thyroid tumors. TCRdb reanalyzed the PCR reads via MiXCR. The sample gives around 45,000 clones, about 3.2% of which show up once; approximately 9.6% is in the top ten. Input material: blood. These receptors originate from a female donor with papillary thyroid cancer or a benign thyroid nodule (not recorded which). Some clones in this sample may be carry-over from other donors' samples. Both conserved end residues are part of each CDR3. A D gene is named only where the DNA matches it firmly. Clone size appears in some rows only: once, few, many, or a class for an expanded clone.

clone_size d_call j_call v_call cdr3_aa cdr3_nt
few TRBD1 TRBJ1-1 TRBV6-2/TRBV6-3 CASRPNPTGTNTEAFF TGTGCCAGCAGACCCAACCCGACAGGGACGAACACTGAAGCTTTCTTT
many - TRBJ2-4 TRBV29-1 CSVSGTTAKNIQYF TGCAGCGTCTCCGGGACAACGGCCAAAAACATTCAGTACTTC
few - TRBJ1-6 TRBV5-1 CASSLAGVNNSPLHF TGCGCCAGCAGCTTGGCGGGAGTAAACAATTCACCCCTCCACTTT
many TRBD1 TRBJ2-7 TRBV27 CASSKDRVGTYEQYF TGTGCCAGCAGTAAAGACAGGGTAGGAACCTACGAGCAGTACTTC
few TRBD2 TRBJ2-1 TRBV20-1 CSARGTSGNYEQFF TGCAGTGCTAGAGGGACTAGCGGGAACTATGAGCAGTTCTTC
- - TRBJ1-5 TRBV7-8 CASSLATGGNQPQHF TGTGCCAGCAGCTTAGCCACGGGGGGAAATCAGCCCCAGCATTTT
many - TRBJ2-2 TRBV5-1 CASSSTPTNTGELFF TGCGCCAGCAGCTCGACACCTACGAACACCGGGGAGCTGTTTTTT
many TRBD2 TRBJ2-3 TRBV5-1 CASSLRLAGGVTDTQYF TGCGCCAGCAGCTTGCGACTAGCGGGAGGGGTGACAGATACGCAGTATTTT
- - TRBJ1-1 TRBV3-1 CASGGVNTEAFF TGCGCCAGCGGTGGGGTCAACACTGAAGCTTTCTTT
few - TRBJ2-5 TRBV3-1 CASSQDGVVTGGTQYF TGTGCCAGCAGCCAAGATGGGGTGGTTACCGGGGGGACCCAGTACTTC
few TRBD1 TRBJ1-2 TRBV25-1 CASSPQGADGYTF TGTGCCAGCAGTCCACAGGGGGCGGATGGCTACACCTTC
few TRBD2 TRBJ2-5 TRBV5-1 CASSLAWLAGGILQETQYF TGCGCCAGCAGCTTGGCCTGGCTAGCGGGAGGAATCCTACAAGAGACCCAGTACTTC